What follows are 8 T cell receptor beta chains derived from one specimen sequenced in a study of blood T cell repertoires in COVID-19. This table comes from immunoSEQ multiplex PCR, and its TCRdb copy is limited to in-frame clones, with some not included. The table has about 320,000 clones, around nine tenths seen once. Sequencing input: PBMCs or T cells enriched from blood (not recorded which). The receptors derive from a man in his fifties or sixties who had recovered from COVID-19.

In DNA form, the CDR3 reads TGTGCCAGCAGCTACCGGGACAGCTACAATGAGCAGTTCTTC. Translation gives CASSYRDSYNEQFF. The rearrangement links TRBV7-2 to TRBJ2-1; 7 nucleotides line up with TRBD1. Germline V gives CDR1 SGHTA, CDR2 FQGNSA. The V segment lost 4 bases and the J segment 3 bases; nucleotides outside the gene matches: 3. The CDR3 runs to 14 residues.

The chain has TRBV29-1 and TRBJ2-7, with 10 nucleotides matching TRBD1. CDR1 and CDR2 from the germline V gene are SQVTM and ANQGSEA. The CDR3 spans 13 residues. V lost 7 bases, J lost 2 bases, and 5 bases stayed unmatched. Written as DNA, the CDR3 is TGCAGCGCTGGACAGGGGGAAGCCTACGAGCAGTACTTC. Protein: CSAGQGEAYEQYF.

V and J are TRBV7-2 and TRBJ1-5; D remains ambiguous. Trimming stripped 5 bases from V and 0 bases from J, with 20 bases between. This CDR3 has 18 residues. CDR1 and CDR2 (germline): SGHTA, FQGNSA. The DNA for the CDR3 is TGTGCCAGCAGCCCGCAACCCGAGGGCCTATATAGCAATCAGCCCCAGCATTTT. It specifies CASSPQPEGLYSNQPQHF.

The chain links TRBV5-1 to TRBJ2-5, with D possibly matching TRBD1 (6 bases). Germline V gene sequence: CDR1 SGHRS, CDR2 YFSETQ. V was clipped by 0 bases and J by 5 bases, with 20 bases between them. The CDR3 loop spans 17 amino acids. This chain's CDR3 is CASSLGMAAGVIETQYF. CDR3 bases: TGCGCCAGCAGCTTGGGTATGGCGGCAGGGGTTATTGAGACCCAGTACTTC. Drawing the rest from reference TRBV5-1 and TRBJ2-5, the complete variable domain is KAGVTQTPRYLIKTRGQQVTLSCSPISGHRSVSWYQQTPGQGLQFLFEYFSETQRNKGNFPGRFSGRQFSNSRSEMNVSTLELGDSALYLCASSLGMAAGVIETQYFGPGTRLLVL.

The chain uses TRBV6-1 and TRBJ2-2, with 7 nucleotides matching TRBD1. V lost 4 bases to trimming and J lost 6 bases; unmatched junction nucleotides: 14. The CDR3 extends over 17 amino acids. Germline CDR1 and CDR2: MNHNS and SASEGT. CDR3 protein: CASSVLRQGGGAGELFF. The CDR3 DNA reads as TGTGCCAGCAGTGTTTTGAGACAGGGTGGGGGAGCCGGGGAGCTGTTTTTT.

The chain couples TRBV11-2 to TRBJ2-1; 7 positions agree with TRBD1. This CDR3 has 16 amino acids. The V segment lost 5 bases and the J segment 2 bases; nucleotides outside the gene matches: 9. Per germline, CDR1 SGHAT and CDR2 FQNNGV. The CDR3 DNA reads TGTGCCAGCAGCATGCGACAGGGTAACCCCTACAATGAGCAGTTCTTC. Amino acids: CASSMRQGNPYNEQFF.

The gene calls are TRBV23-1 and TRBJ2-3; TRBD2 matches at 7 bases. TRBV23-1 is known as an ORF, though its function is uncertain. Trimming at V came to 7 bases and at J to 5 bases, leaving 6 bases not matched to a gene. The CDR3 is 13 amino acids. For the CDR3, the DNA is TGCGCCAGCATTCTAAGGGAGGGAGATACGCAGTATTTT. It encodes CASILREGDTQYF.

The V call is TRBV28, the J call TRBJ2-1; 10 bases agree with TRBD2. This CDR3 comprises 16 residues. Germline CDR1 MDHEN, CDR2 SYDVKM. The V gene end was trimmed by 2 bases and the J gene end by 2 bases; junction bases not matched to a gene: 3. The CDR3 region has the DNA TGTGCCAGCAGTTTACTAGCGGGAGAGGCCTACAATGAGCAGTTCTTC. It specifies CASSLLAGEAYNEQFF.